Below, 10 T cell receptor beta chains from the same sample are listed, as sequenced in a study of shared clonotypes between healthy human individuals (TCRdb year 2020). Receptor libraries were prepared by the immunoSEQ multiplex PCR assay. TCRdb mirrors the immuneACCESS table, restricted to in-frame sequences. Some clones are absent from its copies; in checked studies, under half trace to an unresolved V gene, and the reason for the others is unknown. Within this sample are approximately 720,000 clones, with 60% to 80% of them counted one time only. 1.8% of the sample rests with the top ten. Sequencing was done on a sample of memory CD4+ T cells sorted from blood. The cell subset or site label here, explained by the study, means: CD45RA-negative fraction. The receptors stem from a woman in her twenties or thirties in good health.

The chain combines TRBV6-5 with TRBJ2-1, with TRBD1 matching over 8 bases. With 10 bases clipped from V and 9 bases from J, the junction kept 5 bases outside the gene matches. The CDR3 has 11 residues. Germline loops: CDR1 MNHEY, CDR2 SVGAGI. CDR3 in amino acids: CATNTGGEQFF. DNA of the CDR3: TGTGCCACCAACACAGGGGGTGAGCAGTTCTTC.

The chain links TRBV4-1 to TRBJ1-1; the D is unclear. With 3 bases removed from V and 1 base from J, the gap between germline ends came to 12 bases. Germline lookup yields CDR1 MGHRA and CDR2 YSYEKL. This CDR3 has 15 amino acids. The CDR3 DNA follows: TGCGCCAGCAGCCATGTGGGCGGAGGGAACACTGAAGCTTTCTTT. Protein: CASSHVGGGNTEAFF.

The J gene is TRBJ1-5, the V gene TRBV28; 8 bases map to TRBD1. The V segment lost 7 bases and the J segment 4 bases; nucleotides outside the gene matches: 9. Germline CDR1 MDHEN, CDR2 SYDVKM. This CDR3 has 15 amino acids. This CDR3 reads CASITGGSLNQPQHF. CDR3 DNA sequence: TGTGCCAGCATAACAGGGGGATCTCTTAATCAGCCCCAGCATTTT.

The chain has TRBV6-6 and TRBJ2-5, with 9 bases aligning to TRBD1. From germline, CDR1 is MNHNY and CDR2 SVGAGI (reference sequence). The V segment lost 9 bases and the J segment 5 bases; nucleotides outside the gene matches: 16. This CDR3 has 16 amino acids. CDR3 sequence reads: CARTTLYRGPGETQYF. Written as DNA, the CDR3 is TGTGCCAGAACCACCCTCTACAGGGGGCCTGGGGAGACCCAGTACTTC.

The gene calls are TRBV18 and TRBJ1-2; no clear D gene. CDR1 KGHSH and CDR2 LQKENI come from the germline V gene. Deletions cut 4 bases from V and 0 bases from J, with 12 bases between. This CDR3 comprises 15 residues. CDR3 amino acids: CASSRESGTNYGYTF. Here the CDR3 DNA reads TGTGCCAGCTCACGCGAAAGTGGGACTAACTATGGCTACACCTTC.

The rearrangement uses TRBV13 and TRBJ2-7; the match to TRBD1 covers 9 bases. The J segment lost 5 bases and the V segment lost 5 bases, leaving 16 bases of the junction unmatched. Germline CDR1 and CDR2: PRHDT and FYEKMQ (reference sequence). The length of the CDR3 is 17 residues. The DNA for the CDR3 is TGTGCCAGCAGCCTAAACCCCCGGGACAGGGCGAAAAACGAGCAGTACTTC. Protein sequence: CASSLNPRDRAKNEQYF.

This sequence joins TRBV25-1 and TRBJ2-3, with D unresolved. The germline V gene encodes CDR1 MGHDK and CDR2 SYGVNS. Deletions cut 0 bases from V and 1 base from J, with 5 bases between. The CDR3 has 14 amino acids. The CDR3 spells CASSEYRRTDTQYF. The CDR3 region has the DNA TGTGCCAGCAGTGAATATAGACGCACAGATACGCAGTATTTT.

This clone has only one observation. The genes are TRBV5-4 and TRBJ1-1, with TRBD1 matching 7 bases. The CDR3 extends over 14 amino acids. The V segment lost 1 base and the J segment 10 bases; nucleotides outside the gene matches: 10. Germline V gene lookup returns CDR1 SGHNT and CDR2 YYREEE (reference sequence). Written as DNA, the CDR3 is TGTGCCAGCAGCTTGAAGACAGGGAGTCGGCGAGCTTTCTTT. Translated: CASSLKTGSRRAFF. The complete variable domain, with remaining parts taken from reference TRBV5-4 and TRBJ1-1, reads ETGVTQSPTHLIKTRGQQVTLRCSSQSGHNTVSWYQQALGQGPQFIFQYYREEENGRGNFPPRFSGLQFPNYSSELNVNALELDDSALYLCASSLKTGSRRAFFGQGTRLTVV.

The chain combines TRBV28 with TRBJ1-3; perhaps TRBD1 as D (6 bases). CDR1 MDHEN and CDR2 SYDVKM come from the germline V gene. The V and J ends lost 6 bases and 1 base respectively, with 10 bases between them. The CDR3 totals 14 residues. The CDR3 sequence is CASRPGVSGNTIYF. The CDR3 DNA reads TGTGCCAGCAGGCCAGGGGTTTCTGGAAACACCATATATTTT.

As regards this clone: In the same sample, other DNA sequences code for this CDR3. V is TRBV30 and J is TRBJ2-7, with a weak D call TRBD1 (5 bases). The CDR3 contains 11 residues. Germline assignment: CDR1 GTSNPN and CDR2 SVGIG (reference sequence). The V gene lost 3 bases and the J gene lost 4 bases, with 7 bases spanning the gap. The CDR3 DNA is TGTGCCTGGAGGACAGCTTACGAGCAGTACTTC. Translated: CAWRTAYEQYF.